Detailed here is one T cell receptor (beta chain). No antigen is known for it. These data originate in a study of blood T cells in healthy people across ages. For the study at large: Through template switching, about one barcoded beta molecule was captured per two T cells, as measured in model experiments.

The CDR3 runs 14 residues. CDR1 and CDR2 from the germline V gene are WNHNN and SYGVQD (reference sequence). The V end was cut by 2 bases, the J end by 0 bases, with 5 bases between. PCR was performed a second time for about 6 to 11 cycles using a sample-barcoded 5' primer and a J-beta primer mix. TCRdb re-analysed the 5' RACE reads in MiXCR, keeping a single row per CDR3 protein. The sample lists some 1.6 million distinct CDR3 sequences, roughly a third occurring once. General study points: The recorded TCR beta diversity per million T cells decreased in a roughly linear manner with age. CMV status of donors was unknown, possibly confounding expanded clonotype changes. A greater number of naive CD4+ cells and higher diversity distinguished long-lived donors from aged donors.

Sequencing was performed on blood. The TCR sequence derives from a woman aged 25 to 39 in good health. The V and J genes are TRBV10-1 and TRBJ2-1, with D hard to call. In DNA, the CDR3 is TGCGCCAGCAGTGAGGCAGTCTCCTACAATGAGCAGTTCTTC. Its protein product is CASSEAVSYNEQFF.